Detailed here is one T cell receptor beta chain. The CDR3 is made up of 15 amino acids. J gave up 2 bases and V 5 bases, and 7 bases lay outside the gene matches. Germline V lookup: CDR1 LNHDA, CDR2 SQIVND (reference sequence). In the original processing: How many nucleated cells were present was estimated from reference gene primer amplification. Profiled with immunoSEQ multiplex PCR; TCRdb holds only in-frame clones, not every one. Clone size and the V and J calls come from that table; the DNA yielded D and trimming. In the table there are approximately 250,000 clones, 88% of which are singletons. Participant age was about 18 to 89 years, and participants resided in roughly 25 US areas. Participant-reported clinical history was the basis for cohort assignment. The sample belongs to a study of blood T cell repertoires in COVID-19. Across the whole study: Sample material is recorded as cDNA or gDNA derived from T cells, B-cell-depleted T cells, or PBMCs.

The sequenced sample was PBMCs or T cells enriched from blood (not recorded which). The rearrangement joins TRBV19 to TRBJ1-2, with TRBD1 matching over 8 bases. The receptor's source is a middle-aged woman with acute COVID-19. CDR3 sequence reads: CASSPSSGGNYGYTF. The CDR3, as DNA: TGTGCCAGTAGTCCCTCCTCAGGGGGCAACTATGGCTACACCTTC.